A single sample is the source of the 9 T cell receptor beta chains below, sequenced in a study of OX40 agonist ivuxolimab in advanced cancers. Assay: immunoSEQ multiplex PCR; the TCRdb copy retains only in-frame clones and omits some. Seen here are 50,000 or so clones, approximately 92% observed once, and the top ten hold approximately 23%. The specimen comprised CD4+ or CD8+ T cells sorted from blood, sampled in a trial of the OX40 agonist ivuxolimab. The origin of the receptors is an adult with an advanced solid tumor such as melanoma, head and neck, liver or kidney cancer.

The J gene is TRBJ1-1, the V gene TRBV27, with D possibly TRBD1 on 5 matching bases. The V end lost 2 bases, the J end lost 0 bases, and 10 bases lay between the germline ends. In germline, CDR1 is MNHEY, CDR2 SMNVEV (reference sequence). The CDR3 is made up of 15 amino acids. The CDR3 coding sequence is TGTGCCAGCAGTTTACAGGGAGGGATGAACACTGAAGCTTTCTTT. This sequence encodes CASSLQGGMNTEAFF.

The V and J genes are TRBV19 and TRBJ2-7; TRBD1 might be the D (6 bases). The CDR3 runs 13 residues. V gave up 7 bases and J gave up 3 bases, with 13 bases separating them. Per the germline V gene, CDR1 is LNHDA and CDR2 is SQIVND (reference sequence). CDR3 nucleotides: TGTGCCAGTAACGCAGGGGCGAACTACGAGCAGTACTTC. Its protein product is CASNAGANYEQYF.

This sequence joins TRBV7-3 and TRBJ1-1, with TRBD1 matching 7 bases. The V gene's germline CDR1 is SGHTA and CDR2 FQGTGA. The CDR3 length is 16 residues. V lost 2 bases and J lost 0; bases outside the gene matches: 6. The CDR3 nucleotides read TGTGCCAGCAGCTTACCCCCGACAGGGTTGAACACTGAAGCTTTCTTT. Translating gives CASSLPPTGLNTEAFF.

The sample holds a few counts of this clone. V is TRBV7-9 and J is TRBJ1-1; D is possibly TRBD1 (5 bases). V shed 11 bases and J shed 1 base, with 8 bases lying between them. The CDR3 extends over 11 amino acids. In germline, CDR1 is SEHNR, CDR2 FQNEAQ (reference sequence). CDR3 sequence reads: CAWGENTEAFF. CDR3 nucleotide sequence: TGTGCCTGGGGGGAGAACACTGAAGCTTTCTTT.

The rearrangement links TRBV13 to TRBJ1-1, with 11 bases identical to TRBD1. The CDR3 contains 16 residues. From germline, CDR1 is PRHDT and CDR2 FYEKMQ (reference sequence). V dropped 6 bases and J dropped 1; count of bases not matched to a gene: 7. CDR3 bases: TGTGCCAGCAGTTTCCGGGACAGGGGGTCGAACACTGAAGCTTTCTTT. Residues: CASSFRDRGSNTEAFF.

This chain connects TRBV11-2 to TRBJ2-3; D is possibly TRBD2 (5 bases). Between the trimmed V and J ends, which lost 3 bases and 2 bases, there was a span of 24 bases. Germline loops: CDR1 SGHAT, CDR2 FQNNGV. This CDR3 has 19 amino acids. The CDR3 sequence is CASSFGVRGLSAATDTQYF. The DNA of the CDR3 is TGTGCCAGCAGCTTCGGGGTACGAGGGCTTTCCGCGGCCACAGATACGCAGTATTTT.

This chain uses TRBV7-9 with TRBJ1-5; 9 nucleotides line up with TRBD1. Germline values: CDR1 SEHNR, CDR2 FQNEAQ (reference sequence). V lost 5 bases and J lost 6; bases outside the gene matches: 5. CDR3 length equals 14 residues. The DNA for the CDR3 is TGTGCCAGCAGCCTGGGACAGGGTAGTCAGCCCCAGCATTTT. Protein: CASSLGQGSQPQHF.

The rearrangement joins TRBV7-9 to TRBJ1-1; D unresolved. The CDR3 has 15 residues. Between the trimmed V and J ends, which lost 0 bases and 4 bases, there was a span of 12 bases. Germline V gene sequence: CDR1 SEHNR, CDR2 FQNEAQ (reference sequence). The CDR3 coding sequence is TGTGCCAGCAGCTTAGCGATGTCTGGCAGCACTGAAGCTTTCTTT. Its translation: CASSLAMSGSTEAFF.

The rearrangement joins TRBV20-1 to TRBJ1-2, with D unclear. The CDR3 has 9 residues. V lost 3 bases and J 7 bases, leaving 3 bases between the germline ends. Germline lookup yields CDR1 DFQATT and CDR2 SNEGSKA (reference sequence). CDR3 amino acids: CSARFGYTF. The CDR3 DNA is TGCAGTGCTAGGTTTGGCTACACCTTC.